This is a list of T cell receptor beta chains from one sample in a study of blood T cell repertoires in COVID-19. Repertoires were generated with immunoSEQ multiplex PCR, while TCRdb's copy carries only in-frame clones and drops some. The repertoire has about 94,000 clones, roughly 70% of them found once; the top ten carry roughly 3.9%. Sequenced material: peripheral blood. All receptors derive from a man between 65 and 85 years old with COVID-19, enrolled during active disease. The CDR3 runs from the conserved cysteine through the conserved F or W.

V: TRBV6-2/TRBV6-3
length: 15
J: TRBJ2-7
CDR3: CASSYSQGRYYEQYF

V: TRBV5-4
length: 14
J: TRBJ2-3
CDR3: CASSSGQFTDTQYF

V: TRBV5-6
length: 14
J: TRBJ2-1
CDR3: CASSFGLAGGEQFF

V: TRBV30
length: 13
J: TRBJ1-2
CDR3: CAWSRDRPYGYTF

V: TRBV7-2
length: 13
J: TRBJ2-1
CDR3: CASSLVLVAEQFF

V: TRBV27
length: 15
J: TRBJ2-3
CDR3: CASSLSGRALDTQYF

V: TRBV5-8
length: 14
J: TRBJ2-3
CDR3: CASSLVGLGAAQYF

V: TRBV3-1/TRBV3-2
length: 14
J: TRBJ2-3
CDR3: CASSQDLSTDTQYF

V: TRBV7-2
length: 16
J: TRBJ1-5
CDR3: CASSTGGASTVQPQHF

V: TRBV27
length: 16
J: TRBJ2-1
CDR3: CASLQPTGRGVDEQFF

V: TRBV4-1
length: 14
J: TRBJ2-7
CDR3: CASSFRDRDDEQYF

V: TRBV2
length: 15
J: TRBJ2-1
CDR3: CASSEGLAGYNEQFF

V: TRBV5-5
length: 15
J: TRBJ1-5
CDR3: CASSLGTGINQPQHF

V: TRBV4-1
length: 16
J: TRBJ2-7
CDR3: CASSSQPLAPTYEQYF

V: TRBV27
length: 17
J: TRBJ2-3
CDR3: CASSLFSFTSSTDTQYF

V: TRBV9
length: 19
J: TRBJ1-6
CDR3: CASSLGQVPLISYNSPLHF

V: TRBV18
length: 15
J: TRBJ2-1
CDR3: CASSEDGTLYNEQFF

V: TRBV12-3/TRBV12-4
length: 13
J: TRBJ2-1
CDR3: CASSSVSYNEQFF

V: TRBV7-2
length: 15
J: TRBJ2-1
CDR3: CASSPRTSMHNEQFF

V: TRBV29-1
length: 14
J: TRBJ2-3
CDR3: CSVEFPSNSDTQYF

V: TRBV7-3
length: 15
J: TRBJ2-2
CDR3: CASSLGTGRTGELFF

V: TRBV4-1
length: 19
J: TRBJ2-6
CDR3: CASSFTSTGGYFGANVLTF

V: TRBV27
length: 16
J: TRBJ1-6
CDR3: CASSLSHGRTDSPLHF

V: TRBV5-1
length: 16
J: TRBJ2-5
CDR3: CASSLWFGHQPETQYF

V: TRBV29-1
length: 14
J: TRBJ2-1
CDR3: CSVEKASGGNEQFF

V: TRBV7-8
length: 13
J: TRBJ2-3
CDR3: CASSLGGIDTQYF

V: TRBV10-3
length: 14
J: TRBJ2-5
CDR3: CAISGRRGGETQYF

V: TRBV27
length: 16
J: TRBJ2-1
CDR3: CASSLSRTSGSYEQFF

V: TRBV29-1
length: 14
J: TRBJ1-2
CDR3: CSVGSGQPMEGYTF

V: TRBV10-2
length: 14
J: TRBJ2-7
CDR3: CATKGLAGPYEQYF

V: TRBV6-2/TRBV6-3
length: 15
J: TRBJ1-2
CDR3: CASSRGQGANYGYTF

V: TRBV18
length: 16
J: TRBJ1-1
CDR3: CASSPPQWGLNTEAFF

V: TRBV6-5
length: 15
J: TRBJ2-3
CDR3: CASTPGAGGLDTQYF

V: TRBV5-1
length: 17
J: TRBJ2-3
CDR3: CASSLGASGRVIDTQYF

V: TRBV6-2/TRBV6-3
length: 14
J: TRBJ2-3
CDR3: CASTPGGGWDTQYF

V: TRBV4-3
length: 16
J: TRBJ1-3
CDR3: CASSQDLGSSGNTIYF

V: TRBV6-1
length: 15
J: TRBJ2-7
CDR3: CASSDRQGAIYEQYF

V: TRBV6-5
length: 13
J: TRBJ2-7
CDR3: CASRGGGAYEQYF

V: TRBV7-9
length: 14
J: TRBJ1-5
CDR3: CASSSQVSNQPQHF

V: TRBV15
length: 16
J: TRBJ2-1
CDR3: CATSRGLVSNSNEQFF

V: TRBV30
length: 11
J: TRBJ1-2
CDR3: CACDRADGYTF

V: TRBV19
length: 16
J: TRBJ1-5
CDR3: CASSITGQGRHQPQHF

V: TRBV9
length: 16
J: TRBJ2-1
CDR3: CASSVIATPSYNEQFF

V: TRBV3-1/TRBV3-2
length: 16
J: TRBJ1-1
CDR3: CASSLWTGSLGTEAFF

V: TRBV15
length: 13
J: TRBJ2-7
CDR3: CATSREFHYEQYF

V: TRBV7-6
length: 16
J: TRBJ2-2
CDR3: CATHREAGVNTGELFF

V: TRBV18
length: 17
J: TRBJ2-1
CDR3: CASSPSGTGVIGSEQFF

V: TRBV6-2/TRBV6-3
length: 12
J: TRBJ1-2
CDR3: CASSYKGRGYTF